The 25 T cell receptor beta chains in this list originate from one sample, sequenced in a study of blood T cell repertoires in COVID-19. Measured with immunoSEQ multiplex PCR; TCRdb has only the in-frame clones, and not every one. This sample has roughly 250,000 clones, with around nine tenths found just once. The specimen was PBMCs or T cells enriched from blood (not recorded which). These receptors all stem from a man aged 40-50 years who had recovered from COVID-19.

The genes are TRBV9 and TRBJ1-1; possible D gene TRBD1, 5 bases. CDR1 is SGDLS, CDR2 YYNGEE, per germline. With 4 bases removed from V and 2 bases from J, the gap between germline ends came to 15 bases. The CDR3 loop spans 15 amino acids. CDR3 bases: TGTGCCAGCAGCTCCAAAACAGGATCCAACACTGAAGCTTTCTTT. Translation: CASSSKTGSNTEAFF.

This chain connects TRBV4-3 to TRBJ1-1, with D uncertain. Per germline, CDR1 LGHNA and CDR2 YSLEER. This CDR3 comprises 17 residues. Trimming removed 2 bases from V and 0 bases from J, with 16 bases in between. The CDR3 DNA reads TGCGCCAGCAGCCAATCGGCGGTGCCGGCGATGAACACTGAAGCTTTCTTT. It yields the protein CASSQSAVPAMNTEAFF.

The rearrangement links TRBV5-1 to TRBJ2-4; tentatively, D is TRBD2 (6 bases). Germline V gene lookup returns CDR1 SGHRS and CDR2 YFSETQ. The CDR3 contains 17 residues. Trimming shortened V by 4 bases and J by 0 bases, and 17 bases separated the two germline ends. CDR3 residues: CASSPIGSILAKNIQYF. DNA of the CDR3: TGCGCCAGCAGCCCGATCGGGAGTATTCTAGCCAAAAACATTCAGTACTTC.

The V gene is TRBV2, the J gene TRBJ1-1; D remains unclear. Trimming left V 6 bases short and J 0 bases short, with 8 bases between. Germline V gene data show CDR1 as SNHLY and CDR2 as FYNNEI. This CDR3 comprises 13 residues. The CDR3 loop reads CASRMRVNTEAFF. CDR3 sequence (DNA): TGTGCCAGCAGAATGAGGGTGAACACTGAAGCTTTCTTT.

The J gene is TRBJ2-7, the V gene TRBV7-2, with D maybe TRBD2 (6 bases). The V and J ends lost 4 bases and 7 bases respectively, with 8 bases between them. This CDR3 contains 11 residues. CDR1 SGHTA and CDR2 FQGNSA come from the germline V gene. CDR3 in amino acids: CASSYGTEQYF. For the CDR3, the DNA is TGTGCCAGCAGCTACGGGACTGAGCAGTACTTC.

The table lists this clone with a few counts. The chain links TRBV19 to TRBJ1-5; possibly TRBD1 for D (5 bases). Deletions cut 7 bases from V and 6 bases from J, with 16 bases between. Germline V lookup: CDR1 LNHDA, CDR2 SQIVND (reference sequence). The CDR3 has 14 residues. The CDR3 sequence is CASNAGGEVQPQHF. DNA for the CDR3: TGTGCCAGTAACGCGGGAGGGGAGGTTCAGCCCCAGCATTTT. Full variable domain (rest looked up from reference TRBV19 and TRBJ1-5): DGGITQSPKYLFRKEGQNVTLSCEQNLNHDAMYWYRQDPGQGLRLIYYSQIVNDFQKGDIAEGYSVSREKKESFPLTVTSAQKNPTAFYLCASNAGGEVQPQHFGDGTRLSIL.

The chain combines TRBV6-5 with TRBJ2-1; D is uncertain. Germline-derived CDR1 and CDR2 are MNHEY and SVGAGI. The CDR3 spans 13 residues. V was trimmed by 2 bases and J by 4 bases, leaving 6 bases between them. The CDR3 DNA reads TGTGCCAGCAGTTACGGCTTGTACAATGAGCAGTTCTTC. Its translation: CASSYGLYNEQFF.

A single count supports this clone. The V gene is TRBV7-2, the J gene TRBJ2-7; D is unresolved. The CDR3 spans 13 residues. CDR1 and CDR2 from the germline V gene are SGHTA and FQGNSA. V shed 1 base and J shed 3 bases, with 7 bases lying between them. Written as DNA, the CDR3 is TGTGCCAGCAGCTTAGGCGGCCTCTACGAGCAGTACTTC. It is translated as CASSLGGLYEQYF. Supplemented by reference TRBV7-2 and TRBJ2-7, the full variable domain reads GAGVSQSPSNKVTEKGKDVELRCDPISGHTALYWYRQSLGQGLEFLIYFQGNSAPDKSGLPSDRFSAERTGGSVSTLTIQRTQQEDSAVYLCASSLGGLYEQYFGPGTRLTVT.

The J gene is TRBJ2-3, the V gene TRBV6-2 or TRBV6-3; no definite D call. In germline, CDR1 is MNHEY, CDR2 SVGEGT. The germline V and J ends were trimmed by 6 bases and 2 bases, with 15 bases remaining between them. This CDR3 is 15 amino acids long. The CDR3 spells CASSYSRGVTDTQYF. The CDR3 DNA reads TGTGCCAGCAGCTATTCTCGCGGAGTCACAGATACGCAGTATTTT.

The V and J genes are TRBV29-1 and TRBJ1-1; possibly TRBD1 for D (6 bases). Trimming shortened V by 7 bases and J by 1 base, and 13 bases separated the two germline ends. The CDR3 contains 13 residues. In germline, CDR1 is SQVTM, CDR2 ANQGSEA. CDR3 protein: CSAQGGGNTEAFF. CDR3 DNA sequence: TGCAGCGCCCAAGGGGGGGGGAACACTGAAGCTTTCTTT.

The CDR3 loop reads CASSQQGLNTGELFF. In DNA form, the CDR3 reads TGTGCCAGCAGCCAACAGGGCCTTAACACCGGGGAGCTGTTTTTT. V is TRBV3-1 (or the pseudogene TRBV3-2) and J is TRBJ2-2; weak D call: TRBD1 (5 bases). V was clipped by 2 bases and J by 2 bases, with 9 bases between them. The CDR3 runs to 15 residues. Germline loops: CDR1 LGHDT, CDR2 YNNKEL (reference sequence).

This chain uses TRBV5-1 with TRBJ1-4; tentative D call: TRBD1 (5 bases). Deletions cut 4 bases from V and 0 bases from J, with 13 bases between. Germline CDR1 SGHRS, CDR2 YFSETQ. The CDR3 totals 16 residues. CDR3: CASSTGHGATNEKLFF. The DNA for the CDR3 is TGCGCCAGCAGCACTGGACATGGTGCAACTAATGAAAAACTGTTTTTT.

This sequence joins TRBV10-3 and TRBJ1-5; the match to TRBD1 covers 9 bases. This CDR3 has 15 amino acids. CDR1 and CDR2 from the germline V gene are ENHRY and SYGVKD. Trimming removed 8 bases from V and 0 bases from J; junction bases left unmatched: 5. The CDR3 region is CAILTGGYSNQPQHF. CDR3 sequence (DNA): TGTGCCATCTTGACAGGGGGATATAGCAATCAGCCCCAGCATTTT.

The chain carries TRBV27 and TRBJ2-1; D is perhaps TRBD2 (6 bases). V lost 5 bases and J lost 15, with 14 bases in between. Germline V gives CDR1 MNHEY, CDR2 SMNVEV (reference sequence). CDR3 size: 11 residues. DNA for the CDR3: TGTGCCAGCAGTGGGACTTCGGTTTGGTTCTTC. Residues: CASSGTSVWFF.

V and J are TRBV28 and TRBJ1-1; perhaps TRBD1 as D (6 bases). Trimming removed 4 bases from V and 1 base from J, with 13 bases in between. This CDR3 has 15 residues. Germline values: CDR1 MDHEN, CDR2 SYDVKM. The CDR3 DNA is TGTGCCAGCAGTTCGGACAGACTGGGGAACACTGAAGCTTTCTTT. As protein: CASSSDRLGNTEAFF.

V gene TRBV6-5 combines with J gene TRBJ2-1; possibly TRBD2 for D (5 bases). With 10 bases removed from V and 4 bases from J, the gap between germline ends came to 17 bases. The CDR3 runs to 14 residues. Germline V lookup: CDR1 MNHEY, CDR2 SVGAGI. CDR3 loop: CATALWAGYNEQFF. The CDR3 DNA reads as TGTGCCACAGCGCTATGGGCGGGTTACAATGAGCAGTTCTTC.

As to this clone: Relative to the germline gene, one junction end is altered; a read error may explain this. The rearrangement links TRBV7-2 to TRBJ2-2; 10 bases are shared with TRBD2. Germline CDR1 is SGHTA and CDR2 is FQGNSA. The CDR3 spans 15 residues. The CDR3 protein is CASSQGLANTGELFF. DNA for the CDR3: TGTGCCAGCAGCCAGGGACTAGCGAATACCGGGGAGCTGTTTTTT.

The chain joins TRBV14 to TRBJ1-2, with 7 bases that match TRBD1. The CDR3 is 16 residues long. With V trimmed by 0 bases and J by 0 bases, 4 bases remained unmatched. Germline V gives CDR1 SGHDN, CDR2 FVKESK. CDR3 nucleotide sequence: TGTGCCAGCAGCCAAGATTGGCAGGGGGCTAACTATGGCTACACCTTC. Its translation: CASSQDWQGANYGYTF.

This chain uses TRBV5-1 with TRBJ1-4, with 7 bases lining up with TRBD1. The CDR3 sequence is 15 residues long. The junction had 8 bases not matched to a gene; V was cut back by 3 bases and J by 6 bases. The germline V gene has CDR1 SGHRS and CDR2 YFSETQ. The CDR3 loop is CASSSLTGPDEKLFF. The CDR3 DNA follows: TGCGCCAGCAGCTCACTGACAGGGCCGGATGAAAAACTGTTTTTT.

This chain links TRBV5-1 with TRBJ2-7; 9 nucleotides align to TRBD1. Trimming at V came to 0 bases and at J to 3 bases, leaving 1 base not matched to a gene. Germline CDR1 and CDR2: SGHRS and YFSETQ. The CDR3 spans 14 residues. CDR3 sequence reads: CASSLDRGHYEQYF. The CDR3, as DNA: TGCGCCAGCAGCTTGGACAGGGGGCACTACGAGCAGTACTTC.

The V gene is TRBV4-1, the J gene TRBJ2-4, with D perhaps TRBD1 (5 bases). The CDR3 covers 17 residues. The V gene lost 3 bases and the J gene lost 0 bases, with 15 bases spanning the gap. The germline V gene encodes CDR1 MGHRA and CDR2 YSYEKL. The CDR3 bases are TGCGCCAGCAGCCAGCCGACAGAGTCTCTAGCCAAAAACATTCAGTACTTC. It specifies CASSQPTESLAKNIQYF.

This clone was observed many times. The rearrangement links TRBV6-4 to TRBJ2-6, with D tentatively TRBD2 (6 bases). Germline CDR1 reads MRHNA; CDR2 reads SNTAGT. The CDR3 is made up of 16 amino acids. V gave up 0 bases and J gave up 0 bases, with 6 bases separating them. This CDR3 reads CASSDSGGSGANVLTF. The CDR3 coding sequence is TGTGCCAGCAGTGACTCGGGGGGCTCTGGGGCCAACGTCCTGACTTTC.

The V call is TRBV4-3, the J call TRBJ2-3; the match to TRBD2 covers 7 bases. The V gene's germline CDR1 is LGHNA and CDR2 YSLEER. V dropped 3 bases and J dropped 2; count of bases not matched to a gene: 5. The CDR3 runs 15 residues. The CDR3 nucleotides are TGCGCCAGCAGCCATACAGCGGGAACCACAGATACGCAGTATTTT. Its protein is CASSHTAGTTDTQYF.

CDR3 nucleotides: TGTGCCAGCAGTTTTTCGGCTAACTATGGCTACACCTTC. Residues: CASSFSANYGYTF. The chain combines TRBV12-3 or TRBV12-4 with TRBJ1-2; no clear D gene. The CDR3 loop spans 13 amino acids. Trimming stripped 3 bases from V and 0 bases from J, with 5 bases between.

The V call is TRBV4-2, the J call TRBJ1-4; D is uncertain. The CDR3 has 15 residues. Trimming cost V 0 bases and J 5 bases, with 10 bases left between them. Germline V gene lookup returns CDR1 LGHNA and CDR2 YNFKEQ. CDR3: CASSQEAAENEKLFF. The DNA of the CDR3 is TGTGCCAGCAGCCAAGAAGCGGCCGAAAATGAAAAACTGTTTTTT.